Detailed here is one T cell receptor (beta chain). This clone was counted once. Its binding antigen is unknown. The record has no base qualities; no much larger clone is one base away. CDR1 and CDR2 were assigned from the germline V gene as MRHNA and SNTAGT. The CDR3 holds 12 amino acids from the cysteine to the phenylalanine. The kept DNA is CDR3 alone, 36 bases in frame from the first base. Here V drops 10 bases and J drops 8 bases, and the junction holds 5 bases not matched to any gene. The data originate from a study of OX40 agonist ivuxolimab in advanced cancers. Background on the whole study: Ivuxolimab was a fully human IgG2 agonistic monoclonal antibody targeting the costimulatory receptor OX40 (CD134). Partial responses occurred in three dose-escalation patients: two with cutaneous melanoma and one with hepatocellular carcinoma. Prior anti-PD-1, anti-PD-L1 or anti-CTLA-4 therapy was permitted, and checkpoint inhibitors had been received by about 44% of dose-escalation patients. A male proportion of roughly 85% and a mean age of about 60 years, ranging from 23 to 79, were recorded for the dose-escalation cohort. Among the roughly 54 dose-escalation patients, some 20 had hepatocellular carcinoma, approximately 15 melanoma, 9 renal cell carcinoma and 9 head and neck cancer. Peripheral TCRbeta sequencing aimed to test whether ivuxolimab altered TCR sequence diversity and caused clonal T-cell expansion. The paper describes the monotherapy dose-escalation part (N of about 47 patients) of the phase I trial of ivuxolimab. Intravenous ivuxolimab was administered to patients every 2 weeks at six dose levels: 0.01, 0.1, 0.3, 1.5, 3 and 10 mg/kg. The research as a whole found: After ivuxolimab, expanded clones were on average more numerous among CD8+ T cells than among CD4+ T cells. Antigen specificity was not determined for the clonally expanded peripheral T cells. Low levels of normalized T-cell clonal expansion were also seen in some nonresponding patients. At doses of 0.1 to 3.0 mg/kg, clonal expansion of both CD4+ and CD8+ blood T cells was observed from baseline to week 6. In the 0.1-3.0 mg/kg groups, partial responders had among the lowest normalized peripheral clonal expansion, particularly in CD8+ T cells.

For sequencing of the TCRbeta CDR3 region, genomic DNA was extracted from the sorted cells. The immunoSEQ Assay was used for sequencing of TCRbeta CDR3 regions. The source is immuneACCESS, and TCRdb retained only in-frame sequences with V and J called. Part of the clones is not carried over; for the studies checked, unresolved V genes explain less than half of this, and the remainder is unexplained. The sample table lists around 95,000 clones, roughly 91% of them with a count of one. The ten largest clones take up 0.6% to 0.75% of the sample. Patients with autoimmune disease history or receiving systemic immunosuppression were excluded from the trial. Peripheral blood for TCR sequencing was collected from all dose cohorts at baseline, on cycle 4 day 1, and on cycle 7 day 1. Samples came from an open-label, multicenter, first-in-human phase I dose-escalation trial of ivuxolimab. Adults with locally advanced or metastatic melanoma, renal cell carcinoma, hepatocellular carcinoma or head and neck squamous cell carcinoma were enrolled in the trial. Before TCR sequencing, CD4+ T cells and CD8+ T cells were sorted from peripheral blood as separate populations.

The source material was CD4+ or CD8+ T cells sorted from blood, sampled in a trial of the OX40 agonist ivuxolimab. The source of this sequence is an adult with an advanced solid tumor such as melanoma, head and neck, liver or kidney cancer. The rearranged segments are TRBV6-4 and TRBJ2-1; 10 of the junction bases match TRBD1. The encoded CDR3 is CATDRGPDEQFF. The nucleotides are TGTGCCACCGACAGGGGGCCCGATGAGCAGTTCTTC.